The text below deals with one T cell receptor (beta chain). No antigen is known for it. This record belongs to a study of shared clonotypes between healthy human individuals. CD4+ cells were split into CD45RA+ naive and CD45RA-negative memory subsets. Notes on the study in general: A reduction in generation probabilities was seen for non-shared clonotypes relative to those shared by all four donors. Naive subsets tended to show greater estimated richness than memory subsets. Tissues were not sampled, only blood, and their repertoires likely differ.

The table came from immunoSEQ multiplex PCR; TCRdb's copy has only in-frame clones and leaves some out. The repertoire holds 2 million to 3 million clones, with over 85% as singletons. In germline, CDR1 is SNHLY, CDR2 FYNNEI. This CDR3 contains 14 residues. Trimming stripped 1 base from V and 3 bases from J, with 10 bases between. This TCR came from a man aged 18 to 35 in good health. Some clones in this sample may be carry-over from other donors' samples. This chain links TRBV2 with TRBJ2-7; D may correspond to TRBD1 or TRBD2 (6 bases each). Sequenced sample: naive CD4+ T cells from PBMCs. The subset is: CD45RA+ positively selected. This CDR3 is CASSEGGANYEQYF. The DNA of the CDR3 is TGTGCCAGCAGTGAAGGGGGGGCTAACTACGAGCAGTACTTC.